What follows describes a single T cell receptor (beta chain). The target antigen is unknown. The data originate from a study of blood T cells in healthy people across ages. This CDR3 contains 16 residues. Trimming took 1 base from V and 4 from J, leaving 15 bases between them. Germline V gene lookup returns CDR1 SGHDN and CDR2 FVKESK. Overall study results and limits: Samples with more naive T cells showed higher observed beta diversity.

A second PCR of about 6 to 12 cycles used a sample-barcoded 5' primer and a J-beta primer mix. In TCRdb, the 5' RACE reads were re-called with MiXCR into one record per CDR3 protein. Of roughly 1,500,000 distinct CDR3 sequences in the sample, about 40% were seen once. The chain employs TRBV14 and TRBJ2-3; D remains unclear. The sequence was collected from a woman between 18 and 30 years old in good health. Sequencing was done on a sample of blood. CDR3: CASSQGTVPWADTQYF. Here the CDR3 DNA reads TGTGCCAGCAGCCAAGGGACGGTCCCCTGGGCAGATACGCAGTATTTT.